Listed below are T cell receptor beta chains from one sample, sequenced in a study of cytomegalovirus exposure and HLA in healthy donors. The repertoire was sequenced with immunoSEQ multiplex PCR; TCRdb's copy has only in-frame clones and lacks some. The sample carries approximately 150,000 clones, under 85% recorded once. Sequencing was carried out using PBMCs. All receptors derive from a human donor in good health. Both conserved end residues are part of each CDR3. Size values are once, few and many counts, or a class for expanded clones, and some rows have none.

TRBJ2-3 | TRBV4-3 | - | CASSLGLAGGPLGPDTQYF
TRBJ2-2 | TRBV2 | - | CASSEGGRSGELFF
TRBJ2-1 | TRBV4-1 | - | CASSQTGLAGLFF
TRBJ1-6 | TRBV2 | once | CASSEFDWPDNSPLHF
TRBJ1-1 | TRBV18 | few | CASSPVGRESTEAFF
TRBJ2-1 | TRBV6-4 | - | CASSPTGVVDNEQFF
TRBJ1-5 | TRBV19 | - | CASSIGGGHRRDQPQHF
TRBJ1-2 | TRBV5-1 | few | CASSLGQATVGYTF
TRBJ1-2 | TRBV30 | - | CAWSDLPQGTYGYTF
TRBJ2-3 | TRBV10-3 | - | CAISESEPSTDTQYF
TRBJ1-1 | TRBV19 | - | CARPILGAGNTEAFF
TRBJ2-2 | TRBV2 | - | CASARVHTGELFF
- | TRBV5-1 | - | CASSLGGQGAVYEQYF
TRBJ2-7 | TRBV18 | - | CASSPPAGGYEQYF
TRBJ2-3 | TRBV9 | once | CASSPAPGRGTQYF
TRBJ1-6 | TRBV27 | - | CASSLMTGPLHF
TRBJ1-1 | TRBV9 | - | CASSPGQGVMNTEAFF
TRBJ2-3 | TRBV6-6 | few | CASSYSYRGDTQYF
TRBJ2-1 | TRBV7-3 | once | CASSPYGTSGGVQGNEQFF
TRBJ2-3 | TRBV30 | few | CAWSSGQRADTQYF
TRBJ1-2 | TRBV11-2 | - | CASSSSYSYGYTF
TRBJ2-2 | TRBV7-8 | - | CASSFQQGIYGELFF
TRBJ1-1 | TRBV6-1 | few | CASTLTGNTEAFF
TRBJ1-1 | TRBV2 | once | CASRKYRDSPFLGEKIDMNTEAFF
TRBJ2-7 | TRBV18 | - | CASSPPRGGPYEQYF
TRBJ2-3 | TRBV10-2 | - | CASSDSIQRGDTQYF
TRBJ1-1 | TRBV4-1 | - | CASSQDGRGYTEAFF
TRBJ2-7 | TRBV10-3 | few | CAISVVAGRSYEQYF
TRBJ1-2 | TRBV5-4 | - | CASSLAGYLEGYGYTF
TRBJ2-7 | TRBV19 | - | CASSMGQGGYEQYF
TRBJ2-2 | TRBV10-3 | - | CAISDGGAANTGELFF
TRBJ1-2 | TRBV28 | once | CASNQGLNYGYTF
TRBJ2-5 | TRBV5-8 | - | CASSLLAGVETQYF
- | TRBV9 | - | CASSVRDRDFYEQYF
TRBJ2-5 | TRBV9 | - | CASSVGTSGFQETQYF
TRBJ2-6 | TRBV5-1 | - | CASSLTGSGANVLTF
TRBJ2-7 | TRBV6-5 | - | CASSYSSASYEQYF
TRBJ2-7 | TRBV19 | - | CASSNPSTANSYEQYF
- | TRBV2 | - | CASSAEEGGEQYF
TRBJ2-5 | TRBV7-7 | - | CASSRQQETQYF